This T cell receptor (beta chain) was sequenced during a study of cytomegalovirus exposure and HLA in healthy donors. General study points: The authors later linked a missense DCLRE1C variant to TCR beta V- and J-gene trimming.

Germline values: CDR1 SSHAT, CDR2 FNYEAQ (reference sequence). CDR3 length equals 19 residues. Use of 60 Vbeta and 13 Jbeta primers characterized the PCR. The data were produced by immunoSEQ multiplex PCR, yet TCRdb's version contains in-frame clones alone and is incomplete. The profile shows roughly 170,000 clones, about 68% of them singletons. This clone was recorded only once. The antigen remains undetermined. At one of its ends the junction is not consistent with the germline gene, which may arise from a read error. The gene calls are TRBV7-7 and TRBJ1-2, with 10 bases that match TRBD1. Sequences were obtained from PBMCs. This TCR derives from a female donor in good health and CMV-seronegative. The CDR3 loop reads CASSLVPSLRQGANYGYTF. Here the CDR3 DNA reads TGTGCTAGCAGCTTAGTTCCTTCCCTCAGACAGGGGGCCAACTATGGCTACACCTTC.